The T cell receptor (beta chain) under discussion was sequenced for a study of T cell repertoires in cytomegalovirus infection. Study-wide background: In the study, CMV epitopes included recently identified HLA-C-restricted and well-studied HLA-B-restricted ones. Matching HLA type, along with CMV infection, was indicated by public TCR beta signatures.

Germline V gene sequence: CDR1 SQVTM, CDR2 ANQGSEA. Trimming removed 6 bases from V and 2 bases from J; junction bases left unmatched: 1. The CDR3 is 12 residues long. General study points: Identification of carriers of CMV plus the relevant HLA was performed using cumulative public TCR beta family frequency.

In regard to this clonotype: Its antigen is not known.

TCRdb reprocessed the reads with MiXCR, giving one entry per CDR3 protein. The profile covers hundreds of thousands of distinct CDR3 sequences, with less than 35% appearing a single time and approximately 13% taken by the ten largest. This clonotype was obtained from a human donor in good health (CMV status not recorded). Some clones in this sample may be carry-over from other donors' samples. The source material was cultured CD8+ T cells from PBMCs, sampled from culture after CMV antigen stimulation. The V gene is TRBV29-1, the J gene TRBJ2-4, with 7 nucleotides matching TRBD1. CDR3 region: CSVTGSKNIQYF. In DNA, the CDR3 is TGCAGCGTGACAGGGTCCAAAAACATTCAGTACTTC. Looking up the rest from reference TRBV29-1 and TRBJ2-4 gives the full variable domain: SAVISQKPSRDICQRGTSLTIQCQVDSQVTMMFWYRQQPGQSLTLIATANQGSEATYESGFVIDKFPISRPNLTFSTLTVSNMSPEDSSIYLCSVTGSKNIQYFGAGTRLSVL.